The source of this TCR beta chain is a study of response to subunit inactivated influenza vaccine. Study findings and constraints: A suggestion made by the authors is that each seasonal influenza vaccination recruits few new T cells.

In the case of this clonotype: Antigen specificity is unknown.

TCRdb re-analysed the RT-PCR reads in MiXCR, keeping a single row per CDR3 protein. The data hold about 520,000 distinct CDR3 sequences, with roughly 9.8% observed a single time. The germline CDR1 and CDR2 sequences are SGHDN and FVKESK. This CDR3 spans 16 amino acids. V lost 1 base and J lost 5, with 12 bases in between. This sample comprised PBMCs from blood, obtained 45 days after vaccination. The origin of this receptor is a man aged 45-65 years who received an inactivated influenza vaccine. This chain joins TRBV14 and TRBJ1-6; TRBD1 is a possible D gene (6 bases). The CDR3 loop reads CASSQAQGVHNSPLHF. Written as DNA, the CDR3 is TGTGCCAGCAGCCAAGCACAGGGCGTCCATAATTCACCCCTCCACTTT.